This TCR beta chain emerged from a study of shared clonotypes between healthy human individuals. At deep level, the assay was performed. With ten immunoSEQ deep assay plates, unsorted PBMC DNA underwent sequencing. Clones were sequenced by immunoSEQ multiplex PCR, and TCRdb holds only the in-frame ones, with some missing. The data hold under 600,000 clones, with 60% to 80% observed a single time. Each unsorted sample relied on roughly 82 million PBMCs as its source of genomic DNA. The CDR3 sequence is 14 residues long. In germline, CDR1 is GTSNPN, CDR2 SVGIG (reference sequence). V lost 2 bases and J lost 4; bases outside the gene matches: 4. This clone was seen a few times.

This chain uses TRBV30 with TRBJ1-3; TRBD1 agrees at 8 bases. Sequencing was carried out using PBMCs. The sequence came from a woman between 40 and 50 years old in good health. Some clones in this sample may be carry-over from other donors' samples. CDR3 region: CAWSMGTGGNTIYF. The CDR3 DNA is TGTGCCTGGAGTATGGGGACAGGAGGAAACACCATATATTTT.